The table lists the clone carrying this T cell receptor (beta chain) with a few counts. What it binds is not known. Gene labels here are mouse ones. The sample belongs to a study of CD8+ T cells in alopecia areata. Across the whole study: It was approximately 6-10-week-old female C3H/HeJ mice that received skin from roughly 6-12-month-old C3H/HeJ graft donors with spontaneous alopecia.

Sequencing relied on a cDNA template that was reverse transcribed from extracted RNA. TCRdb's table, derived via immunoSEQ multiplex PCR, lists solely in-frame clones and lacks some. The sample shows over 250,000 clones, no singletons; the ten largest hold approximately 1.2%. Study-wide results and limits: Unlike in mice, where it was clearer, TCR sharing across patients was less clear, possibly HLA-related. More clonal than normal scalp was lesional scalp, particularly alopecia totalis/universalis.

CD4, CD8alpha, NKG2D, NKG2ACE and other markers guided sorting of pooled cutaneous lymph node cells. This TCR was recovered from a C3H/HeJ mouse with alopecia areata. This strain has MHC haplotype H2-k. The sequencing sample was made of CD4+ T cells sorted from a lymph node.

The part of the CDR3 DNA that was read is TGTGCCAGCAGTATAATGGGGAACACCGGG. Its translation: CASSIMGNTG. The CDR3, in full, reads CASSIMGNTGQLYF. The chain joins TRBV19 to TRBJ2-2, with a weak D call TRBD2 (5 bases). With the read ending 4 residues before the CDR3 end, the germline J gene is used to fill in that end. Germline V gene lookup returns CDR1 FNHDT and CDR2 SITEND (reference sequence). The germline V and J ends were trimmed by 1 base and 2 bases, with 6 bases remaining between them. This CDR3 has 14 amino acids.